Listed here are 17 T cell receptor beta chains from one sample, sequenced in a study of blood T cell repertoires in COVID-19 (TCRdb year 2020). Libraries were constructed by the immunoSEQ multiplex PCR assay. This immuneACCESS table, as held by TCRdb, lists in-frame sequences with V and J called but not all clones. Of the missing ones, under half trace to an unresolved V gene in checked studies; the others have no known cause. The sample records approximately 85,000 clones, almost 90% of which are singletons. Of the sample, roughly 4.5% falls within the top ten clones. Sequencing was done on a sample of peripheral blood. These receptors came from a woman of 80 years or more with active or convalescent COVID-19.

The chain employs TRBV11-2 and TRBJ1-1; 8 nucleotides align to TRBD1. The CDR3 has 14 amino acids. The ends lost 7 bases at V and 4 bases at J; junction bases unmatched: 8. The germline V gene encodes CDR1 SGHAT and CDR2 FQNNGV. The CDR3 reads CASTLGQGITEAFF. In DNA, the CDR3 is TGTGCCAGCACCCTCGGACAGGGAATCACTGAAGCTTTCTTT.

The genes are TRBV11-2 and TRBJ1-2, with TRBD1 matching 11 bases. The CDR3 spans 13 residues. The V and J ends lost 5 bases and 8 bases, in that order; junction bases with no gene match: 4. Germline loops: CDR1 SGHAT, CDR2 FQNNGV. CDR3 in amino acids: CASSPDRGQGYTF. CDR3 DNA sequence: TGTGCCAGCAGCCCGGACAGGGGGCAGGGCTACACCTTC.

This chain links TRBV29-1 with TRBJ1-1; D remains ambiguous. The V gene's germline CDR1 is SQVTM and CDR2 ANQGSEA. V was pared by 8 bases and J by 3 bases, with 13 bases between. This CDR3 spans 12 amino acids. CDR3 region: CSTGRDYTEAFF. In nucleotides, the CDR3 is TGCAGCACGGGCCGGGATTACACTGAAGCTTTCTTT.

The chain is built from TRBV28 and TRBJ2-7; 10 bases fit TRBD1. Unmatched junction bases numbered 8, after V lost 5 bases and J lost 4 bases. Germline values: CDR1 MDHEN, CDR2 SYDVKM. The CDR3 is 15 residues long. Written as DNA, the CDR3 is TGTGCCAGCAGTAGGGACAGGGGTGGTAGGTACGAGCAGTACTTC. This gives the protein CASSRDRGGRYEQYF.

The gene calls are TRBV5-4 and TRBJ1-3; D is possibly TRBD1 (6 bases). The V end lost 4 bases, the J end lost 8 bases, and 16 bases lay between the germline ends. Germline V gene data show CDR1 as SGHNT and CDR2 as YYREEE (reference sequence). This CDR3 comprises 14 residues. The chain's CDR3 is CASSLGQRWDTIYF. The CDR3, as DNA: TGTGCCAGCAGCCTTGGACAGCGGTGGGACACCATATATTTT.

Remarks on this clone: The same CDR3 arises from other DNA sequences in this sample as well. The chain carries TRBV7-2 and TRBJ2-5; no definite D call. Germline V gene data show CDR1 as SGHTA and CDR2 as FQGNSA. The CDR3 sequence is 13 residues long. Trimming left V 2 bases short and J 0 bases short, with 4 bases between. CDR3 nucleotides: TGTGCCAGCAGCTTAAGCTACCAAGAGACCCAGTACTTC. This translates into CASSLSYQETQYF.

This clone was counted a few times. V and J are TRBV18 and TRBJ1-5; D perhaps matches TRBD1 (6 bases). This CDR3 has 15 residues. Trimming stripped 6 bases from V and 0 bases from J, with 12 bases between. Germline CDR1 and CDR2: KGHSH and LQKENI. This CDR3 is CASSSGVISNQPQHF. DNA of the CDR3: TGTGCCAGCTCGTCAGGGGTCATTAGCAATCAGCCCCAGCATTTT.

The chain combines TRBV6-1 with TRBJ1-4, with 7 bases matching TRBD1. The CDR3 is made up of 14 amino acids. The V gene's germline CDR1 is MNHNS and CDR2 SASEGT. Trimming cost V 6 bases and J 7 bases; bases outside gene matches: 8. CDR3 loop: CASSRRGTAEKLFF. The CDR3 DNA reads TGTGCCAGCAGCCGGAGGGGGACAGCTGAAAAACTGTTTTTT.

The V and J genes are TRBV18 and TRBJ2-2; TRBD2 agrees at 11 bases. Germline V gene lookup returns CDR1 KGHSH and CDR2 LQKENI. The CDR3 has 17 amino acids. The trim removed 4 bases at V and 5 bases at J, leaving 9 bases unmatched. CDR3 loop: CASSLNSGTSGTGELFF. CDR3 in DNA: TGTGCCAGCTCACTGAACTCCGGGACTAGCGGAACCGGGGAGCTGTTTTTT.

The V and J genes are TRBV5-5 and TRBJ2-7; D possibly corresponds to TRBD1 (6 bases). The CDR3 totals 14 residues. CDR1 and CDR2 from the germline V gene are SGHKS and YYEKEE (reference sequence). Between the trimmed V and J ends, which lost 1 base and 5 bases, there was a span of 13 bases. CDR3 DNA sequence: TGTGCCAGCAGCTTGTCAGACAGGCTCCACGAGCAGTACTTC. It codes for CASSLSDRLHEQYF.

The chain joins TRBV5-1 to TRBJ2-7; TRBD2 is a possible D gene (5 bases). The CDR3 extends over 12 amino acids. V gave up 0 bases and J gave up 7 bases, with 8 bases separating them. CDR1 and CDR2 from the germline V gene are SGHRS and YFSETQ. CDR3 residues: CASSLAGGEQYF. For the CDR3, the DNA is TGCGCCAGCAGCTTGGCGGGCGGGGAGCAGTACTTC.

This clone showed up just once. The CDR3 DNA reads TGCGCCAGCAGCTTGGATCTAGCGGTTCCTGGGGAGCTGTTTTTT. Residues: CASSLDLAVPGELFF. The chain couples TRBV5-1 to TRBJ2-2; TRBD2 matches 7 bases. This CDR3 has 15 residues. Trimming took 0 bases from V and 8 from J; bases not matched to a gene: 7. The germline V gene encodes CDR1 SGHRS and CDR2 YFSETQ.

The chain combines TRBV6-6 with TRBJ1-3; D may be TRBD1 (5 bases). The CDR3 has 15 residues. Germline assignment: CDR1 MNHNY and CDR2 SVGAGI (reference sequence). V lost 0 bases, J lost 7 bases, and 13 bases lay in between. The CDR3 loop reads CASSYSRAGENTIYF. The CDR3 region has the DNA TGTGCCAGCAGTTACTCGCGTGCGGGGGAGAACACCATATATTTT.

This chain links TRBV12-3 or TRBV12-4 with TRBJ2-7; 8 bases map to TRBD1. CDR3 length: 13 amino acids. Trimming took 6 bases from V and 3 from J; bases not matched to a gene: 4. The CDR3 DNA sequence: TGTGCCAGCAGCCTCGGGACAGGCTACGAGCAGTACTTC. Its translation: CASSLGTGYEQYF.

This chain joins TRBV5-1 and TRBJ2-5; 14 bases match TRBD2. V gave up 4 bases and J gave up 4 bases; unmatched junction bases: 6. This CDR3 region has 16 residues. Looked up from germline, CDR1 is SGHRS and CDR2 is YFSETQ. The CDR3 DNA is TGCGCCAGCAGCAGGGGACTAGCGGGAGAGAGAGAGACCCAGTACTTC. This translates into CASSRGLAGERETQYF. The complete variable domain, with remaining parts taken from reference TRBV5-1 and TRBJ2-5, reads KAGVTQTPRYLIKTRGQQVTLSCSPISGHRSVSWYQQTPGQGLQFLFEYFSETQRNKGNFPGRFSGRQFSNSRSEMNVSTLELGDSALYLCASSRGLAGERETQYFGPGTRLLVL.

The chain joins TRBV5-6 to TRBJ1-5, with TRBD1 matching over 7 bases. CDR3 length: 14 amino acids. V dropped 3 bases and J dropped 4; count of bases not matched to a gene: 4. Germline V gene data show CDR1 as SGHDT and CDR2 as YYEEEE. The CDR3 DNA reads TGTGCCAGCAGCTCTACGACAGGGAATCAGCCCCAGCATTTT. Translation gives CASSSTTGNQPQHF.

This chain connects TRBV5-1 to TRBJ2-1; no reliable D call. Germline V gives CDR1 SGHRS, CDR2 YFSETQ. The V end was cut by 5 bases, the J end by 7 bases, with 10 bases between. The CDR3 is 12 amino acids. The CDR3 DNA reads TGCGCCAGCAGAGACATCCTTAATGAGCAGTTCTTC. Amino acid sequence: CASRDILNEQFF.